The sequence of this T cell receptor beta chain was determined in a study of T cells after yellow fever vaccination. The wider study: Fractions containing few cells were prepared with SMART-Seq v4 Ultra Low Input. Points from the study as a whole: The study re-detected most primary-vaccination clones after the booster (96% CD4, approximately 87% CD8). Contaminants from the bulk population, in the form of abundant clonotypes, could be found in FACS-sorted repertoires. The appearance of a small share of clonotypes in both CD4 and CD8 compartments was observed.

In TCRdb, the 5' RACE reads were re-called with MiXCR into one record per CDR3 protein. The sample carries 300,000 or so distinct CDR3 sequences, 6.5% to 8.5% recorded once. In germline, CDR1 is SGHVS, CDR2 FNYEAQ. This CDR3 is 16 amino acids long. The V end lost 4 bases, the J end lost 5 bases, and 21 bases lay between the germline ends. Comments on this clonotype: What it recognizes is unknown.

This chain uses TRBV7-6 with TRBJ2-7, with D possibly being TRBD1 (5 bases). The receptor was isolated from a man between 18 and 35 years old who received the YFV17D yellow fever vaccine. This specimen consisted of PBMCs, obtained more than 35 days after the first yellow fever vaccination. The chain's CDR3 is CASSSLLSRVFNEQYF. CDR3 DNA: TGTGCCAGCAGCTCACTCCTCTCCAGGGTATTCAACGAGCAGTACTTC.